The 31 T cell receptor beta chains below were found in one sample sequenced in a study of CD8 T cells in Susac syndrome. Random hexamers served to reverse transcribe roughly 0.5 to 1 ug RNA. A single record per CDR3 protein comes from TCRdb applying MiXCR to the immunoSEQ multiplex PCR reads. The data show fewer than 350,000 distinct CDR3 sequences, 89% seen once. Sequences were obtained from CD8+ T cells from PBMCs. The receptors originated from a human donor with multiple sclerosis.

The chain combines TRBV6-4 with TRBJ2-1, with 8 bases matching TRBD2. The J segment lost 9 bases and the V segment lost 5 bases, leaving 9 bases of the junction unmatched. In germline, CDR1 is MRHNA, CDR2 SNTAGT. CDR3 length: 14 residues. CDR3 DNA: TGTGCCAGCAGTTTGAAAGCGGGGGTTAGTGAGCAGTTCTTC. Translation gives CASSLKAGVSEQFF.

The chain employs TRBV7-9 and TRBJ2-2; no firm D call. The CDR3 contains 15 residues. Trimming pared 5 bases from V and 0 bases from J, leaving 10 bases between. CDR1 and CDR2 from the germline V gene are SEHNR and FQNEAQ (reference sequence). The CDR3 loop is CASSPYQANTGELFF. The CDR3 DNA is TGTGCCAGCAGCCCTTACCAGGCGAACACCGGGGAGCTGTTTTTT.

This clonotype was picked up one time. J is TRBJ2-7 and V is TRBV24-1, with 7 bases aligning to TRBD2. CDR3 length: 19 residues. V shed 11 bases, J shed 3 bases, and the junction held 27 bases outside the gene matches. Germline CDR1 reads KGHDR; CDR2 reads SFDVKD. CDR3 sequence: CANSIAGGLRTIVDYEQYF. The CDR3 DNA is TGTGCCAATTCAATTGCCGGGGGGTTGAGGACTATCGTCGACTACGAGCAGTACTTC.

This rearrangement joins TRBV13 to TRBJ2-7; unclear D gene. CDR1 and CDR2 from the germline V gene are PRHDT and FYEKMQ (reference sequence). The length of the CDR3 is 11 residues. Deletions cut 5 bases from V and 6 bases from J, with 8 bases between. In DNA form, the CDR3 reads TGTGCCAGCAGCGAAGGAGCCGAGCAGTACTTC. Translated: CASSEGAEQYF.

CDR3: CATSDLHPTSGVSQETQYF. DNA for the CDR3: TGTGCCACCAGTGATTTGCACCCGACTAGCGGAGTAAGCCAAGAGACCCAGTACTTC. This chain joins TRBV24-1 and TRBJ2-5, with 9 bases lining up with TRBD2. V lost 0 bases to trimming and J lost 1 base; unmatched junction nucleotides: 11. Looked up from germline, CDR1 is KGHDR and CDR2 is SFDVKD. The CDR3 loop spans 19 amino acids.

DNA for the CDR3: TGCGCCAGCAGCCAAGATGGAGGCAGCATGAACACTGAAGCTTTCTTT. It translates to CASSQDGGSMNTEAFF. The rearrangement uses TRBV4-1 and TRBJ1-1, with D unresolved. The CDR3 runs 16 residues. Germline-derived CDR1 and CDR2 are MGHRA and YSYEKL. Trimming stripped 0 bases from V and 0 bases from J, with 11 bases between.

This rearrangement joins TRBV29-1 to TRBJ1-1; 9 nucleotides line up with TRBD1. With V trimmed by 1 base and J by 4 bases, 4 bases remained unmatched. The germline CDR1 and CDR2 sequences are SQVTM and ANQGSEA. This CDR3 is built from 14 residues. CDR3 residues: CSVEADRGITEAFF. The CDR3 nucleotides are TGCAGCGTTGAAGCGGACAGGGGTATCACTGAAGCTTTCTTT.

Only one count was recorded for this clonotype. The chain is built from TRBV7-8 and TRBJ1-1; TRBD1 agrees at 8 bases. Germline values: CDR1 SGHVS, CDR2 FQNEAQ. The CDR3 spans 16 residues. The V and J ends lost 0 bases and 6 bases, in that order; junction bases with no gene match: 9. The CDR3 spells CASSLADREARPEAFF. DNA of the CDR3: TGTGCCAGCAGCTTAGCGGACAGGGAAGCAAGACCTGAAGCTTTCTTT.

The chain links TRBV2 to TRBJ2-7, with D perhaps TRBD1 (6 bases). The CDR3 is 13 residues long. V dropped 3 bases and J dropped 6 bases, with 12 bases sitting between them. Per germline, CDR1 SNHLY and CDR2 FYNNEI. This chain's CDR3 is CASSDRGSSEQYF. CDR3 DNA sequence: TGTGCCAGCAGTGATAGGGGGTCTAGCGAGCAGTACTTC.

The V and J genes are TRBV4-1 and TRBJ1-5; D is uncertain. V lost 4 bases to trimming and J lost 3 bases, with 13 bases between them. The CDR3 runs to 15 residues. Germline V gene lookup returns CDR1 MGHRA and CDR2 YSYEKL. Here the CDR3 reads CASSPKAAYNQPQHF. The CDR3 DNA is TGCGCCAGCAGCCCCAAGGCAGCATACAATCAGCCCCAGCATTTT.

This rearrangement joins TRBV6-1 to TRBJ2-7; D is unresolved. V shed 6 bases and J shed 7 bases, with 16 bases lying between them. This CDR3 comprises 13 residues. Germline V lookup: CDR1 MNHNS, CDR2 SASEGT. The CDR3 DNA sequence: TGTGCCAGCAGCCCCGAAGGTCTATTGGAGCAGTACTTC. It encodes CASSPEGLLEQYF.

The CDR3 is CASTYRQGVLYEQYF. CDR3 nucleotide sequence: TGTGCCAGCACTTATCGACAGGGGGTACTCTACGAGCAGTACTTC. The rearrangement uses TRBV6-5 and TRBJ2-7, with TRBD1 matching over 9 bases. The length of the CDR3 is 15 residues. Unmatched junction bases numbered 10, after V lost 7 bases and J lost 3 bases. CDR1 and CDR2 from the germline V gene are MNHEY and SVGAGI.

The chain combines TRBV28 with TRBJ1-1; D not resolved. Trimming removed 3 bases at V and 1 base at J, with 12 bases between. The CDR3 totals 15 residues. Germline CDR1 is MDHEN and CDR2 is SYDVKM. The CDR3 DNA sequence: TGTGCCAGCAGTTTTGCCCCAGGTTCGAACACTGAAGCTTTCTTT. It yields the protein CASSFAPGSNTEAFF.

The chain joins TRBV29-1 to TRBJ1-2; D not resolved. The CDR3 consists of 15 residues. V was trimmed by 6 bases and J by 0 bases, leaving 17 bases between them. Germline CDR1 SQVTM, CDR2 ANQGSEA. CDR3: CSVRAQDPSNYGYTF. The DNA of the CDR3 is TGCAGCGTCCGGGCCCAGGACCCCTCTAACTATGGCTACACCTTC. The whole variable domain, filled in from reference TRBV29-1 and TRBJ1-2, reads SAVISQKPSRDICQRGTSLTIQCQVDSQVTMMFWYRQQPGQSLTLIATANQGSEATYESGFVIDKFPISRPNLTFSTLTVSNMSPEDSSIYLCSVRAQDPSNYGYTFGSGTRLTVV.

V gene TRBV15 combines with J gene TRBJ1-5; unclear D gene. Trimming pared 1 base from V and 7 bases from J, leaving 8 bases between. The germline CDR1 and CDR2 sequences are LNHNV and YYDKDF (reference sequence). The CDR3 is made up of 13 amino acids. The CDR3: CATSRGAGQPQHF. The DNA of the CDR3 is TGTGCCACCAGCAGAGGAGCGGGGCAGCCCCAGCATTTT.

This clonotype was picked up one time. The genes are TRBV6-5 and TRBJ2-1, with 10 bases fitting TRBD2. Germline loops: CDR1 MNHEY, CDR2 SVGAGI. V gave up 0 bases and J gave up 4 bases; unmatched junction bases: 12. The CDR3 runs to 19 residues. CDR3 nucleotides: TGTGCCAGCAGTTACTCCCTACTAGCGGGGAGCAATGATTACAATGAGCAGTTCTTC. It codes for CASSYSLLAGSNDYNEQFF.

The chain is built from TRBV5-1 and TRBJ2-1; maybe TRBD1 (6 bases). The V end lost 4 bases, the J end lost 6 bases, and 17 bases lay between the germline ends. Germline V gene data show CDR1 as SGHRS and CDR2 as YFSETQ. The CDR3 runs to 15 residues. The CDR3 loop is CASSQGTVQPNEQFF. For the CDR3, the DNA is TGCGCCAGCAGCCAGGGGACGGTCCAGCCCAATGAGCAGTTCTTC.

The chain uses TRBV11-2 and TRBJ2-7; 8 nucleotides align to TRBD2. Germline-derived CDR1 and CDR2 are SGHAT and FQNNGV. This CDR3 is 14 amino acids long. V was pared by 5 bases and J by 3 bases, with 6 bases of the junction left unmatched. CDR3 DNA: TGTGCCAGCAGCCGAGGAGCGGGGGACTACGAGCAGTACTTC. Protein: CASSRGAGDYEQYF.

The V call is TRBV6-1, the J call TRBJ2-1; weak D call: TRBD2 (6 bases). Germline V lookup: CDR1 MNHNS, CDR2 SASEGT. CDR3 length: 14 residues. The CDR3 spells CANHSAGPYNEQFF. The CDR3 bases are TGTGCGAACCATAGCGCGGGGCCGTACAATGAGCAGTTCTTC.

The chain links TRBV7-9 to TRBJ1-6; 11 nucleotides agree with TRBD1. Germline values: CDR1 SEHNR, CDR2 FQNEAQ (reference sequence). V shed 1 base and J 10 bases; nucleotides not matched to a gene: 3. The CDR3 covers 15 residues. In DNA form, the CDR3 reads TGTGCCAGCAGCTTAGGGGACAGGGGGGTCTCACCCCTCCACTTT. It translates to CASSLGDRGVSPLHF.

The CDR3 sequence: CASSVGERTYNEQFF. The CDR3 DNA is TGTGCCAGCAGCGTAGGGGAGCGGACGTACAATGAGCAGTTCTTC. The genes are TRBV9 and TRBJ2-1; weak D call: TRBD2 (5 bases). Trimming removed 0 bases at V and 4 bases at J, with 11 bases between. This CDR3 contains 15 residues. Germline CDR1 SGDLS, CDR2 YYNGEE.

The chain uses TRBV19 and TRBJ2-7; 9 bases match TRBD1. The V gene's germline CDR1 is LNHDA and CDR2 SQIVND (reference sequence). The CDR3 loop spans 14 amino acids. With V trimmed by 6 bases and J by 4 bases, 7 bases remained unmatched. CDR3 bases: TGTGCCAGTAGCACCGGGACAGGGTTTTACGAGCAGTACTTC. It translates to CASSTGTGFYEQYF.

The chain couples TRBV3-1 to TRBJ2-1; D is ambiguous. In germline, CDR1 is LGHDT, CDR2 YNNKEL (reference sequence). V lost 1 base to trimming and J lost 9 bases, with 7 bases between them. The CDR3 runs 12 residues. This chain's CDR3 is CASSQAAPEQFF. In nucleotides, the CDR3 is TGTGCCAGCAGCCAAGCCGCGCCTGAGCAGTTCTTC.

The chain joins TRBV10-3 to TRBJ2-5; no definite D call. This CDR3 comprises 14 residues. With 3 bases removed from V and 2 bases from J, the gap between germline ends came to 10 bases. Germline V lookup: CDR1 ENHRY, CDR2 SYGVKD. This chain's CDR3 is CAISDAMGQETQYF. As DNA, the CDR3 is TGTGCCATCAGTGATGCGATGGGTCAAGAGACCCAGTACTTC.

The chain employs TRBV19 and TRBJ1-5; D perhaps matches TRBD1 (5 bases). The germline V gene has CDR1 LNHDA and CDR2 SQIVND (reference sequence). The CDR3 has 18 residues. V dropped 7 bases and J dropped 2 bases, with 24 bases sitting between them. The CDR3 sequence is CASTDARPGTFGNQPQHF. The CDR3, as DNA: TGTGCCAGTACTGACGCACGACCCGGGACTTTTGGCAATCAGCCCCAGCATTTT.

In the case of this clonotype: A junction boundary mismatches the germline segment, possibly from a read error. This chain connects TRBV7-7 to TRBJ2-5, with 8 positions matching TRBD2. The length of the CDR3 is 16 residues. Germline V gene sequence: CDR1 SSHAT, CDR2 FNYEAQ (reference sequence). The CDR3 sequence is CASSRSGSPLTETQYF. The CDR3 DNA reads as TGTGCTAGCAGTCGCAGCGGGAGCCCGCTAACCGAGACCCAGTACTTC.

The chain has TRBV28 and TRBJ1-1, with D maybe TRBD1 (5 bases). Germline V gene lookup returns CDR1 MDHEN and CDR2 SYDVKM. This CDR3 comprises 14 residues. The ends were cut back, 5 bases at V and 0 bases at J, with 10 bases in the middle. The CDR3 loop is CASSPRDVNTEAFF. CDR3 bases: TGTGCCAGCAGTCCCCGGGACGTGAACACTGAAGCTTTCTTT.

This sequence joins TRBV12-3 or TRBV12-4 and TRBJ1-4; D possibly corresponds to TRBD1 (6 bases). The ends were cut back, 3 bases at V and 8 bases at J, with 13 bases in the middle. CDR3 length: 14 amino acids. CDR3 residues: CASSLGGDKEKLFF. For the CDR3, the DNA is TGTGCCAGCAGTTTGGGGGGCGACAAAGAAAAACTGTTTTTT.

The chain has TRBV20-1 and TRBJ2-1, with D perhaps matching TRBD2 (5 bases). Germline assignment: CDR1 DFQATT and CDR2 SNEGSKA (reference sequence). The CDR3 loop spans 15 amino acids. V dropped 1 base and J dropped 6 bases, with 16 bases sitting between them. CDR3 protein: CSARGERKGTNEQFF. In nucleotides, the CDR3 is TGCAGTGCTAGAGGCGAGCGGAAGGGCACCAATGAGCAGTTCTTC.

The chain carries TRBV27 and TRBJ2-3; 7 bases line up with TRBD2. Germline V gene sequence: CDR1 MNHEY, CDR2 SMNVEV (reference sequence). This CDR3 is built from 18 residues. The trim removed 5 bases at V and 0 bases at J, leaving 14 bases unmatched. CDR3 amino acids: CASSPLGAGTYSTDTQYF. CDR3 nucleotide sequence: TGTGCCAGCAGTCCTCTGGGAGCGGGGACTTATAGCACAGATACGCAGTATTTT.

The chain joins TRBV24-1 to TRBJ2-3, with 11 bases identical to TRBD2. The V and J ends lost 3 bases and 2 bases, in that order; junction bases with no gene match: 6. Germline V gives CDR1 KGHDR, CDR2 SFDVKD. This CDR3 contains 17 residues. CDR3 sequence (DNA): TGTGCCACCAGTGATAGTAGCGGGGGGGACTACACAGATACGCAGTATTTT. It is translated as CATSDSSGGDYTDTQYF.